A selection of T cell receptor beta chains follows, all from one sample in a study of blood T cells in healthy people across ages. Each CDR3 protein is one row after TCRdb ran MiXCR on the 5' RACE reads. Here the sample spans 780,000 or so distinct CDR3 sequences, 45% to 70% being singletons. Sequenced: blood. These receptors all come from a man in his forties or fifties in good health. Both conserved end residues are trimmed from each CDR3. Fields, in order: CDR3 protein, V gene, clone size, J gene, D gene. The D gene is left open where the match is weak. The size entry is marked missing in some rows and otherwise reads once, few, many or a size class.

AVGTGAQNTEAF	TRBV10-3	-	TRBJ1-1	TRBD1
ASSQARTGDGYT	TRBV4-1	-	TRBJ1-2	TRBD1
ASSSLWLRGPGEQY	TRBV5-6	few	TRBJ2-5	TRBD1
ASSLLGLNYNEQF	TRBV5-6	once	TRBJ2-1	-
ASSHRDSRVYEQY	TRBV5-4	-	TRBJ2-7	TRBD1
ASSRGHGANTGELF	TRBV5-1	-	TRBJ2-2	-
ASTLTGTGIVQETQY	TRBV11-1	-	TRBJ2-5	TRBD1
SVEIVGQGGSYEQY	TRBV29-1	many	TRBJ2-7	TRBD1
SSGRVLNTDTQY	TRBV29-1	-	TRBJ2-3	-
ASSLSGERAYEQY	TRBV7-9	few	TRBJ2-7	-
ASSLDSSSSYNEQF	TRBV5-4	-	TRBJ2-1	-
ASVGTSGRGTDTQY	TRBV27	few	TRBJ2-3	TRBD2
ASSHAAGRDEQF	TRBV5-5	few	TRBJ2-1	-
ASSPLGGASYSNQPQH	TRBV18	few	TRBJ1-5	-
ASSLVSPPQY	TRBV7-2	few	TRBJ2-7	-
SVAYTGREQY	TRBV29-1	-	TRBJ2-7	-
SAREALNYGYT	TRBV20-1	-	TRBJ1-2	-
ASSEGGTGDVSDTQY	TRBV25-1	-	TRBJ2-3	TRBD1
ASSGFLHEQY	TRBV2	-	-	-
ASRKGGVTQETQY	TRBV12-3/TRBV12-4	few	TRBJ2-5	-
SAILKAGLSNNEQF	TRBV20-1	-	TRBJ2-1	-
SAQRLGSQETQY	TRBV20-1	few	TRBJ2-5	-
ASSSGRAETQY	TRBV27	-	TRBJ2-5	-
ASSDLGQGADEQF	TRBV2	-	TRBJ2-1	TRBD1
ASSSMGDYGQY	TRBV12-3/TRBV12-4	-	TRBJ2-7	-
ASSPLKRDTQY	TRBV3-1	-	TRBJ2-3	-
AISDGARETQY	TRBV10-3	many	TRBJ2-5	-
SVEPQADTQY	TRBV29-1	-	TRBJ2-3	-
AISDGQAAETQY	TRBV10-3	few	TRBJ2-5	-
ASSLGSHNEQF	TRBV7-9	-	TRBJ2-1	-
ASSPVGYQETQY	TRBV7-6	-	TRBJ2-5	-
SLQGGPYEQY	TRBV20-1	-	TRBJ2-7	-
ASSYHDGLMNTEAF	TRBV6-5	-	TRBJ1-1	-
ASSKEGVGAGRENTEAF	TRBV21-1	-	TRBJ1-1	-
ASSAGSGSGPRNFYNEQF	TRBV19	once	TRBJ2-1	TRBD2
ASSYIKLSGEQETQY	TRBV6-6	-	TRBJ2-5	-
SVEGFGAGSPYEQY	TRBV29-1	few	TRBJ2-7	-
ATLAGGPYSTDTQY	TRBV10-3	-	TRBJ2-3	TRBD2
ASSATSGENGGYT	TRBV9	few	TRBJ1-2	-
ASSKEEGDRGKDQPQH	TRBV21-1	-	TRBJ1-5	-
ASSQAWGDVRSNQPQH	TRBV4-2	-	TRBJ1-5	-
ASSVDTRTDTQY	TRBV9	-	TRBJ2-3	-